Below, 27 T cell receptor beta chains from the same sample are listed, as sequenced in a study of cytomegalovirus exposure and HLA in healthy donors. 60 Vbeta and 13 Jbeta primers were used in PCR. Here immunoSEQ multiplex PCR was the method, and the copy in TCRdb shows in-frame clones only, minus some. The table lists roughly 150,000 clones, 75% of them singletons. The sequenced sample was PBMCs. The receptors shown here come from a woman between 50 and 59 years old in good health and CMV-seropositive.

Here the CDR3 reads CASSLNDGTGLDTEAFF. The CDR3 DNA reads TGCGCCAGCAGCTTGAATGACGGGACAGGGTTGGACACTGAAGCTTTCTTT. This chain uses TRBV5-1 with TRBJ1-1, with 9 bases fitting TRBD1. Germline loops: CDR1 SGHRS, CDR2 YFSETQ. V shed 1 base, J shed 3 bases, and the junction held 10 bases outside the gene matches. This CDR3 has 17 residues.

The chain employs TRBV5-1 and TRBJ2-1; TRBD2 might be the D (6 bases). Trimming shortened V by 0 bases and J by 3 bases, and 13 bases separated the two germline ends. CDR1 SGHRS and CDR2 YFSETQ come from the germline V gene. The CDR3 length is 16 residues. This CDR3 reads CASSLVGGSYYNEQFF. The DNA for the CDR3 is TGCGCCAGCAGCTTGGTAGGAGGGTCATACTACAATGAGCAGTTCTTC.

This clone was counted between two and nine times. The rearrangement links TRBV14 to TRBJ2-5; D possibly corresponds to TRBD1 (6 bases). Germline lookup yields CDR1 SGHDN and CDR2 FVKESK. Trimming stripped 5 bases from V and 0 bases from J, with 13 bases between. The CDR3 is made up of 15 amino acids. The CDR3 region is CASSARDKYQETQYF. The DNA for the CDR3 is TGTGCCAGCAGCGCCCGGGACAAATACCAAGAGACCCAGTACTTC.

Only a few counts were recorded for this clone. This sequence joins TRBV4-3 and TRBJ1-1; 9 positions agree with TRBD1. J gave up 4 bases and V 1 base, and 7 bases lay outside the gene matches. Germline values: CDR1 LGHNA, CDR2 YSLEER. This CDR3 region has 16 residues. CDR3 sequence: CASSQAPTGGVTEAFF. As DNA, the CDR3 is TGCGCCAGCAGCCAAGCCCCGACAGGGGGAGTCACTGAAGCTTTCTTT.

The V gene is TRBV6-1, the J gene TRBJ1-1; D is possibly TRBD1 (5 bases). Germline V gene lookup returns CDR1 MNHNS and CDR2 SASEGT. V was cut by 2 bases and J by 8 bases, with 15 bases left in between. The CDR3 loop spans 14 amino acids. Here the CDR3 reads CASSEPRRGEEAFF. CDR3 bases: TGTGCCAGCAGTGAACCCCGGAGGGGAGAAGAAGCTTTCTTT.

The CDR3 is CASSLVLAGQETQYF. CDR3 nucleotides: TGCGCCAGCAGCTTGGTTTTAGCGGGCCAAGAGACCCAGTACTTC. The chain uses TRBV5-1 and TRBJ2-5, with TRBD2 matching over 7 bases. V trimming: 0 bases; J trimming: 1 base; junction bases outside the gene matches: 3. CDR3 length equals 15 residues. Germline CDR1 and CDR2: SGHRS and YFSETQ.

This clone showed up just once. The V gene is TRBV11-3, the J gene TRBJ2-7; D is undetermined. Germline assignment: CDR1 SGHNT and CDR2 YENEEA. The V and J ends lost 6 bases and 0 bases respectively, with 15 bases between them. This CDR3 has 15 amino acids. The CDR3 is CASRQTETVSYEQYF. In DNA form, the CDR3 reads TGTGCCAGCAGGCAAACGGAGACGGTCTCCTACGAGCAGTACTTC.

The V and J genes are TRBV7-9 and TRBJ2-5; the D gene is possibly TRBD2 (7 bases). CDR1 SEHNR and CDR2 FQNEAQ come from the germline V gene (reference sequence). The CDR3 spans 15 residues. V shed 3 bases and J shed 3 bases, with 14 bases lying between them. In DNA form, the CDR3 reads TGTGCCAGCAGCTTGAGGGGGGGGCTTGAAGAGACCCAGTACTTC. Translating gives CASSLRGGLEETQYF.

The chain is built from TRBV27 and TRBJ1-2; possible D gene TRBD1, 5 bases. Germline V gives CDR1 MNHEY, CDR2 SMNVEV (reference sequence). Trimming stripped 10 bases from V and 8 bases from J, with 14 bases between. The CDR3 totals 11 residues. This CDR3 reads CATSGGDGYTF. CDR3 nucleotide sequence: TGTGCCACCTCGGGGGGGGACGGCTACACCTTC.

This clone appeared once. The CDR3 loop reads CASSLGVGSGDTEAFF. CDR3 DNA sequence: TGTGCCAGCAGCTTAGGTGTAGGGAGTGGGGACACTGAAGCTTTCTTT. V gene TRBV7-9 combines with J gene TRBJ1-1; D not certain. The V gene's germline CDR1 is SEHNR and CDR2 FQNEAQ (reference sequence). The length of the CDR3 is 16 residues. Trimming took off 1 base at V and 3 bases at J, with 15 bases between the two ends.

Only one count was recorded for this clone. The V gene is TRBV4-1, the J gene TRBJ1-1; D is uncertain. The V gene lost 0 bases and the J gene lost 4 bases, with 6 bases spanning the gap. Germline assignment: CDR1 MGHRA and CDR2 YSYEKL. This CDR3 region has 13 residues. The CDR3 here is CASSQDSGTEAFF. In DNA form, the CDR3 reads TGCGCCAGCAGCCAAGATTCGGGCACTGAAGCTTTCTTT.

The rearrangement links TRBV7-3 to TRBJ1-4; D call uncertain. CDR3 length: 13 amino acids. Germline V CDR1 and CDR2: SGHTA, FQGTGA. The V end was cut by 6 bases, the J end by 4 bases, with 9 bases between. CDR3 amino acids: CASRVRNNEKLFF. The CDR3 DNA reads TGTGCCAGCAGGGTCAGAAATAATGAAAAACTGTTTTTT. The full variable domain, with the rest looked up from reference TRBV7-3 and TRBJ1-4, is GAGVSQTPSNKVTEKGKYVELRCDPISGHTALYWYRQSLGQGPEFLIYFQGTGAADDSGLPNDRFFAVRPEGSVSTLKIQRTERGDSAVYLCASRVRNNEKLFFGSGTQLSVL.

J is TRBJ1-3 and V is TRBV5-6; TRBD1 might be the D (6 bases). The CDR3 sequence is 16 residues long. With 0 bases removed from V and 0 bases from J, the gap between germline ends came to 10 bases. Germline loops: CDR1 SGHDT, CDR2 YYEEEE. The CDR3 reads CASSLGQAASGNTIYF. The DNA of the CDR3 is TGTGCCAGCAGCTTGGGACAGGCCGCCTCTGGAAACACCATATATTTT.

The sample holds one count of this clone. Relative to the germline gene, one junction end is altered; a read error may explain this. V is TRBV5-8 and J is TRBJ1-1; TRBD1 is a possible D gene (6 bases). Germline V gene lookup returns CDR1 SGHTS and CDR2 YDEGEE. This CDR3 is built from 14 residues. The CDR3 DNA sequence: TGTGCCAGCAGATTGGACAGTCGGAACACTGAAGCTTTCTTT. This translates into CASRLDSRNTEAFF.

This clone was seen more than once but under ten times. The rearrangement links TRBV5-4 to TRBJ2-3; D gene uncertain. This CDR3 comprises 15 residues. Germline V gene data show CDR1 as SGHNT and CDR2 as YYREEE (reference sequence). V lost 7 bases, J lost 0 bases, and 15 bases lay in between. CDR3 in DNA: TGTGCCAGCTCCTATGGGCAGGCTAGCACAGATACGCAGTATTTT. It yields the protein CASSYGQASTDTQYF.

The CDR3 DNA is TGTGCCAACTCAGTGGGCGGACAGTGTGGCACCATATATTTT. Protein: CANSVGGQCGTIYF. V is TRBV7-3 and J is TRBJ1-3, with D tentatively TRBD1 (6 bases). The CDR3 is 14 residues long. Germline loops: CDR1 SGHTA, CDR2 FQGTGA. V lost 10 bases and J 9 bases, leaving 22 bases between the germline ends. Looking up the rest from reference TRBV7-3 and TRBJ1-3 gives the full variable domain: GAGVSQTPSNKVTEKGKYVELRCDPISGHTALYWYRQSLGQGPEFLIYFQGTGAADDSGLPNDRFFAVRPEGSVSTLKIQRTERGDSAVYLCANSVGGQCGTIYFGEGSWLTVV.

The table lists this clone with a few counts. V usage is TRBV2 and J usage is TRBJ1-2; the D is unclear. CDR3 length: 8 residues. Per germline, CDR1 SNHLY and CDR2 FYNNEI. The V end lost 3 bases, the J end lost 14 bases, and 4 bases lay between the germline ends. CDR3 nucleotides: TGTGCCAGCAGTGAGGAGACCTTC. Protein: CASSEETF.

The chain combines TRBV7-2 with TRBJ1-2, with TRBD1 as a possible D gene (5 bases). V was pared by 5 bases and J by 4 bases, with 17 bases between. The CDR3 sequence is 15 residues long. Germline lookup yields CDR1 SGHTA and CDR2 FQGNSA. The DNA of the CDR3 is TGTGCCAGCAGCGTAGACAGTGCTCCTATCTATGGCTACACCTTC. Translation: CASSVDSAPIYGYTF.

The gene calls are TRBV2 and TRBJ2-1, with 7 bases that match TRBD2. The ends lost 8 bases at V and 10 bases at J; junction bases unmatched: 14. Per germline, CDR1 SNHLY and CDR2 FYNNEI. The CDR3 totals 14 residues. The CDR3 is CASGRASGSSEQFF. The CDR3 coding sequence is TGTGCCAGCGGTCGGGCTAGCGGCTCGAGCGAGCAGTTCTTC. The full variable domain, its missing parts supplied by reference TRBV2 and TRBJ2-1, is EPEVTQTPSHQVTQMGQEVILRCVPISNHLYFYWYRQILGQKVEFLVSFYNNEISEKSEIFDDQFSVERPDGSNFTLKIRSTKLEDSAMYFCASGRASGSSEQFFGPGTRLTVL.

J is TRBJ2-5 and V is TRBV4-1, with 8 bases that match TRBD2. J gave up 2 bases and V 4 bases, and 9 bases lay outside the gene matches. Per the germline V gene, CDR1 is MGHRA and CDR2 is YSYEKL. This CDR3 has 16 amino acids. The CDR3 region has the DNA TGCGCCAGCAGCCCCTCGGCAGCGGGGGTTCAAGAGACCCAGTACTTC. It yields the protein CASSPSAAGVQETQYF.

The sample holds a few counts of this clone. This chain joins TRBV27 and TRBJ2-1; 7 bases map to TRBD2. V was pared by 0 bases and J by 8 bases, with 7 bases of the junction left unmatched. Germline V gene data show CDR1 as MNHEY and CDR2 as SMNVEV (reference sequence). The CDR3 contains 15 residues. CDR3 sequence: CASSLSPRAGYEQFF. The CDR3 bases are TGTGCCAGCAGTTTATCCCCTCGAGCGGGATATGAGCAGTTCTTC.

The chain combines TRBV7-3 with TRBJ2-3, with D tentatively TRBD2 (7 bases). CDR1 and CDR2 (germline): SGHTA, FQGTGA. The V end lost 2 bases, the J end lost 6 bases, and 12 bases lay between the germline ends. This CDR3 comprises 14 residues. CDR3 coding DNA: TGTGCCAGCAGCTTAGGGGGGGCCGGGGATACGCAGTATTTT. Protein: CASSLGGAGDTQYF.

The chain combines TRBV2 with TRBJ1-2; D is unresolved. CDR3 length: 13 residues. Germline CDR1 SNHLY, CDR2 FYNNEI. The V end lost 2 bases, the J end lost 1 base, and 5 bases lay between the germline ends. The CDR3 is CASSELNNYGYTF. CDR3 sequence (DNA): TGTGCCAGCAGTGAACTAAATAACTATGGCTACACCTTC.

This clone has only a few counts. This CDR3 reads CASGRGVVGYNSPLHF. The CDR3 DNA is TGTGCCAGCGGTCGGGGGGTGGTAGGATATAATTCACCCCTCCACTTT. This chain uses TRBV27 with TRBJ1-6; perhaps TRBD1 as D (5 bases). V was trimmed by 8 bases and J by 4 bases, leaving 18 bases between them. Germline V gives CDR1 MNHEY, CDR2 SMNVEV (reference sequence). The CDR3 sequence is 16 residues long.

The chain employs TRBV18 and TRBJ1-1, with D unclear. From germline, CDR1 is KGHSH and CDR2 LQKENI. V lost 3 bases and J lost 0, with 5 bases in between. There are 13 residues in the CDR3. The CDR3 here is CASSPEVNTEAFF. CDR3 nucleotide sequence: TGTGCCAGCTCACCCGAGGTGAACACTGAAGCTTTCTTT.

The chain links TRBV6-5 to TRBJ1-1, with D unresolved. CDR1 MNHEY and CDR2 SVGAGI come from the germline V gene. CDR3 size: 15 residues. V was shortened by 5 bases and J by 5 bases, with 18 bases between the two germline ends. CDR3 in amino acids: CASSTNPRGKTEAFF. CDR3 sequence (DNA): TGTGCCAGCAGTACCAACCCACGCGGGAAAACTGAAGCTTTCTTT.

The CDR3 bases are TGTGCCATCAGTGAGAAGGGGGAGAACACTGAAGCTTTCTTT. This translates into CAISEKGENTEAFF. The rearrangement links TRBV10-3 to TRBJ1-1; D is perhaps TRBD1 (6 bases). Germline lookup yields CDR1 ENHRY and CDR2 SYGVKD. Trimming took off 2 bases at V and 1 base at J, with 8 bases between the two ends. CDR3 length: 14 residues.